This T cell receptor (beta chain) was documented in a study of T cells in Graves' hyperthyroidism and ophthalmopathy. Amplification yielded TCR beta CDR3 regions, with RNA transcripts as the source. The TCR CDR3 was amplified in a first-round RT-PCR using the HTBI primer set. TCRdb processed the multiplex PCR reads anew with MiXCR; each CDR3 protein has one entry. Found here are 500,000 to 600,000 distinct CDR3 sequences, 35% to 55% of them singletons; the top ten hold around 8%. The CDR3 has 14 amino acids. Trimming stripped 3 bases from V and 12 bases from J, with 15 bases between. Germline V gene sequence: CDR1 SEHNR, CDR2 FQNEAQ (reference sequence).

The sample consisted of peripheral blood or thyroid tissue (not recorded which). The genes are TRBV7-9 and TRBJ2-6, with D perhaps matching TRBD1 or TRBD2 (5 bases each). This TCR was sampled from a young woman with Graves' hyperthyroidism. The CDR3 region has the DNA TGTGCCAGCAGCTTGGTAGGGACGGCCGCCGTCCTGACTTTC. Translating gives CASSLVGTAAVLTF.